These T cell receptor beta chains were read from a single sample in a study of CD8 T cells in ankylosing spondylitis. MiXCR, run by TCRdb on the 5' RACE reads, gives a single entry per CDR3 protein. The data show 250,000 to 400,000 distinct CDR3 sequences, approximately 10% seen once. Sample: blood, either unsorted or a sorted T cell fraction (not recorded which). The receptors were gathered from a female donor with ankylosing spondylitis or in good health (not recorded which). Each CDR3 is given with its conserved first and last residue. Each record gives: clone size, CDR3 length, V gene, D gene, J gene, CDR3 protein, CDR3 DNA. D genes are given only for firm matches. Clone size appears in some rows only: once, few, many, or a class for an expanded clone.

abundance: many; len: 16; v_gene: TRBV20-1; d_gene: TRBD2; j_gene: TRBJ2-1; CDR3aa: CSAPSGGAVSYNEQFF; CDR3nt: TGCAGTGCCCCTAGCGGGGGGGCCGTATCCTACAATGAGCAGTTCTTC
abundance: many; len: 14; v_gene: TRBV7-2; d_gene: .; j_gene: TRBJ2-7; CDR3aa: CASSLGTASYEQYF; CDR3nt: TGTGCCAGCAGCTTAGGTACAGCTTCCTACGAGCAGTACTTC
abundance: .; len: 14; v_gene: TRBV6-1; d_gene: .; j_gene: TRBJ2-3; CDR3aa: CASSFTGLMDTQYF; CDR3nt: TGTGCCAGCAGCTTTACAGGACTCATGGATACGCAGTATTTT
abundance: many; len: 16; v_gene: TRBV28; d_gene: .; j_gene: TRBJ2-7; CDR3aa: CASSSTRQGPSYEQYF; CDR3nt: TGTGCCAGCAGTTCTACCCGCCAGGGGCCTTCCTACGAGCAGTACTTC
abundance: .; len: 16; v_gene: TRBV3-1; d_gene: TRBD2; j_gene: TRBJ2-3; CDR3aa: CASSPTSGGHTDTQYF; CDR3nt: TGTGCCAGCAGCCCGACTAGCGGGGGGCACACAGATACGCAGTATTTT
abundance: .; len: 14; v_gene: TRBV20-1; d_gene: .; j_gene: TRBJ1-5; CDR3aa: CSAFRVDSNQPQHF; CDR3nt: TGCAGTGCTTTCAGGGTAGATAGCAATCAGCCCCAGCATTTT
abundance: few; len: 14; v_gene: TRBV2; d_gene: .; j_gene: TRBJ2-3; CDR3aa: CASYKRFSTDTQYF; CDR3nt: TGTGCCAGCTATAAAAGGTTTAGCACAGATACGCAGTATTTT
abundance: many; len: 13; v_gene: TRBV20-1; d_gene: TRBD1; j_gene: TRBJ1-2; CDR3aa: CSAPDRASYGYTF; CDR3nt: TGCAGTGCCCCAGACAGGGCCTCGTATGGCTACACCTTC
abundance: many; len: 15; v_gene: TRBV6-5; d_gene: .; j_gene: TRBJ2-3; CDR3aa: CASSYSVTVGDTQYF; CDR3nt: TGTGCCAGCAGTTACTCCGTGACAGTAGGGGATACGCAGTATTTT
abundance: many; len: 11; v_gene: TRBV29-1; d_gene: .; j_gene: TRBJ1-2; CDR3aa: CSAEGDYGYTF; CDR3nt: TGCAGCGCTGAGGGGGACTATGGCTACACCTTC
abundance: few; len: 15; v_gene: TRBV27; d_gene: .; j_gene: TRBJ1-2; CDR3aa: CASSRGGPADYGYTF; CDR3nt: TGTGCCAGCAGCCGTGGGGGGCCGGCCGACTATGGCTACACCTTC
abundance: many; len: 15; v_gene: TRBV12-3/TRBV12-4; d_gene: .; j_gene: TRBJ1-2; CDR3aa: CASSFGGRPDYGYTF; CDR3nt: TGTGCCAGCAGTTTTGGTGGAAGGCCAGACTATGGCTACACCTTC
abundance: many; len: 14; v_gene: TRBV20-1; d_gene: .; j_gene: TRBJ1-5; CDR3aa: CSARGTDRNQPQHF; CDR3nt: TGCAGTGCTAGAGGGACGGATCGCAATCAGCCCCAGCATTTT
abundance: .; len: 16; v_gene: TRBV6-5; d_gene: TRBD1; j_gene: TRBJ2-2; CDR3aa: CASSYSNRGSSGELFF; CDR3nt: TGTGCCAGCAGTTACTCGAACAGGGGTAGCTCCGGGGAGCTGTTTTTT
abundance: many; len: 16; v_gene: TRBV11-2; d_gene: .; j_gene: TRBJ2-1; CDR3aa: CASPGGGNLVNNEQFF; CDR3nt: TGTGCCAGCCCTGGAGGGGGGAATCTAGTGAACAATGAGCAGTTCTTC
abundance: many; len: 12; v_gene: TRBV20-1; d_gene: .; j_gene: TRBJ2-3; CDR3aa: CSALGLSYTQYF; CDR3nt: TGCAGTGCTCTAGGACTATCCTATACGCAGTATTTT